The 3 T cell receptor beta chains presented below share a single source sample, sequenced in a study of shared clonotypes between healthy human individuals. The data were produced by immunoSEQ multiplex PCR, yet TCRdb's version contains in-frame clones alone and is incomplete. This sample has 600,000 to 800,000 clones, with approximately 77% found just once. The sequencing input was memory CD4+ T cells sorted from blood. Subset noted: CD45RA-negative fraction. The receptors were sampled from a woman under 40 in good health.

This clone was seen once. The genes are TRBV27 and TRBJ2-1; D remains unclear. V was trimmed by 6 bases and J by 10 bases, leaving 10 bases between them. Per the germline V gene, CDR1 is MNHEY and CDR2 is SMNVEV (reference sequence). The CDR3 is 11 amino acids. CDR3 in amino acids: CASRSSGEQFF. The CDR3 coding sequence is TGTGCCAGCAGGTCTTCTGGGGAGCAGTTCTTC.

The chain uses TRBV5-6 and TRBJ2-2; 10 bases match TRBD2. The trim removed 0 bases at V and 7 bases at J, leaving 12 bases unmatched. Germline loops: CDR1 SGHDT, CDR2 YYEEEE. The CDR3 is 18 amino acids. Here the CDR3 DNA reads TGTGCCAGCAGCTTGGCGCGAAGAGGACTAGCGGTGCACGGGGAGCTGTTTTTT. Translating gives CASSLARRGLAVHGELFF.

The chain carries TRBV7-9 and TRBJ1-4; D is unclear. CDR3 length: 15 residues. Trimming cost V 5 bases and J 7 bases, with 17 bases left between them. CDR1 is SEHNR, CDR2 FQNEAQ, per germline (reference sequence). CDR3 loop: CASSKPNWASEKLFF. CDR3 DNA: TGTGCCAGCAGCAAACCTAATTGGGCTTCTGAAAAACTGTTTTTT. The full variable domain, completed using reference TRBV7-9 and TRBJ1-4, is DTGVSQNPRHKITKRGQNVTFRCDPISEHNRLYWYRQTLGQGPEFLTYFQNEAQLEKSRLLSDRFSAERPKGSFSTLEIQRTEQGDSAMYLCASSKPNWASEKLFFGSGTQLSVL.